Presented here are 31 T cell receptor beta chains from one specimen sequenced in a study of blood T cell repertoires in COVID-19 (dated by TCRdb to the early 2020s). Library preparation used the immunoSEQ multiplex PCR assay. TCRdb carries this immuneACCESS record with in-frame sequences only. Its versions omit some clonotypes, under half of them owing to an unresolved V gene in the studies checked, with the rest unexplained. This sample comprises some 140,000 clones, 75% to 85% of them detected only once. The ten most abundant clones make up around 10% of the sample. Material for sequencing was peripheral blood. Receptors originate from a woman aged 60-70 years with COVID-19, enrolled during active disease.

The gene calls are TRBV28 and TRBJ2-5; possible D gene TRBD1, 6 bases. Germline V gene lookup returns CDR1 MDHEN and CDR2 SYDVKM. V was trimmed by 4 bases and J by 7 bases, leaving 13 bases between them. This CDR3 is 13 amino acids long. CDR3 nucleotide sequence: TGTGCCAGCAGTTCGACAGGTCCAAGGACCCAGTACTTC. Translating it yields CASSSTGPRTQYF. Supplemented by reference TRBV28 and TRBJ2-5, the full variable domain reads DVKVTQSSRYLVKRTGEKVFLECVQDMDHENMFWYRQDPGLGLRLIYFSYDVKMKEKGDIPEGYSVSREKKERFSLILESASTNQTSMYLCASSSTGPRTQYFGPGTRLLVL.

In this sample, this clone turned up a few times. The chain has TRBV6-5 and TRBJ1-1; 11 bases map to TRBD1. The trim removed 6 bases at V and 7 bases at J, leaving 7 bases unmatched. Germline CDR1 MNHEY, CDR2 SVGAGI. The CDR3 covers 14 residues. As DNA, the CDR3 is TGTGCCAGCAGGGACAGGGGGCGCTTCGGTGAAGCTTTCTTT. Its translation: CASRDRGRFGEAFF.

This clone occurred a few times. This chain uses TRBV5-1 with TRBJ1-3; TRBD1 is a possible D gene (6 bases). Looked up from germline, CDR1 is SGHRS and CDR2 is YFSETQ. CDR3 size: 20 residues. V was shortened by 1 base and J by 0 bases, with 23 bases between the two germline ends. The CDR3 DNA sequence: TGCGCCAGCAGCTTGACCGGGGACATCCGAATAAGGCTCTCTGGAAACACCATATATTTT. Protein: CASSLTGDIRIRLSGNTIYF.

The chain employs TRBV11-1 and TRBJ1-4, with unresolved D. The V end was cut by 3 bases, the J end by 5 bases, with 13 bases between. This CDR3 is built from 15 residues. Germline-derived CDR1 and CDR2 are SGHAT and FQDESV (reference sequence). The CDR3 loop is CASSFDGSRNEKLFF. DNA for the CDR3: TGTGCCAGCAGCTTCGACGGGAGCCGAAATGAAAAACTGTTTTTT.

A few counts support this clone. This chain uses TRBV19 with TRBJ2-5, with 8 bases identical to TRBD2. Germline V lookup: CDR1 LNHDA, CDR2 SQIVND (reference sequence). The V segment lost 1 base and the J segment 4 bases; nucleotides outside the gene matches: 2. The CDR3 contains 14 residues. The chain's CDR3 is CASSIAGGGETQYF. In DNA, the CDR3 is TGTGCCAGTAGTATAGCGGGAGGGGGAGAGACCCAGTACTTC. The whole variable domain, remainder taken from reference TRBV19 and TRBJ2-5, is DGGITQSPKYLFRKEGQNVTLSCEQNLNHDAMYWYRQDPGQGLRLIYYSQIVNDFQKGDIAEGYSVSREKKESFPLTVTSAQKNPTAFYLCASSIAGGGETQYFGPGTRLLVL.

The gene calls are TRBV7-9 and TRBJ2-1, with TRBD2 identical over 11 bases. CDR1 and CDR2 (germline): SEHNR, FQNEAQ (reference sequence). Trimming at V came to 1 base and at J to 6 bases, leaving 8 bases not matched to a gene. The CDR3 is 17 residues long. CDR3 in DNA: TGTGCCAGCAGCTTAGGGTCTAGCGGGAGGAGGGGCAATGAGCAGTTCTTC. Amino acids: CASSLGSSGRRGNEQFF.

CDR3 protein: CASSFERFNEKLFF. For the CDR3, the DNA is TGTGCCAGCAGCTTTGAGAGATTTAATGAAAAACTGTTTTTT. The chain recombines TRBV5-4 with TRBJ1-4; D uncertain. V was shortened by 2 bases and J by 4 bases, with 9 bases between the two germline ends. This CDR3 has 14 amino acids. Germline V gene data show CDR1 as SGHNT and CDR2 as YYREEE (reference sequence).

The chain carries TRBV6-4 and TRBJ1-4, with D hard to call. The CDR3 is made up of 13 amino acids. The germline V gene encodes CDR1 MRHNA and CDR2 SNTAGT. V was clipped by 0 bases and J by 10 bases, with 9 bases between them. The CDR3 region has the DNA TGTGCCAGCAGTGACTCGAGAGGAGGAAAACTGTTTTTT. As protein: CASSDSRGGKLFF.

This clone was observed a few times. CDR3 in DNA: TGTGCCAGCAGTGAGGGGACTTTCAATGAGCAGTTCTTC. Translation gives CASSEGTFNEQFF. V gene TRBV2 combines with J gene TRBJ2-1, with D tentatively TRBD2 (6 bases). The V end lost 3 bases, the J end lost 6 bases, and 9 bases lay between the germline ends. CDR1 SNHLY and CDR2 FYNNEI come from the germline V gene. There are 13 residues in the CDR3.

V usage is TRBV7-2 and J usage is TRBJ2-7; 7 bases match TRBD2. Germline CDR1 and CDR2: SGHTA and FQGNSA. This CDR3 region has 15 residues. J gave up 6 bases and V 7 bases, and 15 bases lay outside the gene matches. For the CDR3, the DNA is TGTGCCAGCAACATCCTTGGGGGAGGGCCGTCCGAGCAGTACTTC. The encoded protein is CASNILGGGPSEQYF.

The V gene is TRBV11-2, the J gene TRBJ1-5, with D possibly matching TRBD1 (5 bases). Per germline, CDR1 SGHAT and CDR2 FQNNGV. This CDR3 region has 15 residues. Trimming pared 3 bases from V and 1 base from J, leaving 10 bases between. This CDR3 reads CASSFGGSSNQPQHF. In nucleotides, the CDR3 is TGTGCCAGCAGCTTTGGGGGGTCCAGCAATCAGCCCCAGCATTTT.

The rearrangement links TRBV6-5 to TRBJ1-1; TRBD1 is a possible D gene (6 bases). V was cut by 6 bases and J by 6 bases, with 11 bases left in between. Germline lookup yields CDR1 MNHEY and CDR2 SVGAGI. This CDR3 is built from 12 residues. CDR3 bases: TGTGCCAGCAGCCGACCAGGGGCTGAAGCTTTCTTT. Protein sequence: CASSRPGAEAFF.

The chain combines TRBV9 with TRBJ1-2; 8 bases agree with TRBD1. CDR1 and CDR2 (germline): SGDLS, YYNGEE. The CDR3 length is 14 residues. The V and J ends lost 2 bases and 4 bases, in that order; junction bases with no gene match: 4. CDR3 coding DNA: TGTGCCAGCAGCGTCCTTGGGACAGGCTATGGCTACACCTTC. Its protein is CASSVLGTGYGYTF.

The chain is built from TRBV19 and TRBJ1-1; D remains unclear. The CDR3 is 15 residues long. Trimming took 6 bases from V and 4 from J, leaving 18 bases between them. Germline V gives CDR1 LNHDA, CDR2 SQIVND (reference sequence). The CDR3 sequence is CASSQIGGLGTEAFF. The CDR3 nucleotides read TGTGCCAGTAGCCAAATCGGTGGGCTGGGCACTGAAGCTTTCTTT.

This clone was picked up one time. V and J are TRBV19 and TRBJ2-2; D is uncertain. Trimming pared 6 bases from V and 1 base from J, leaving 6 bases between. Germline assignment: CDR1 LNHDA and CDR2 SQIVND (reference sequence). This CDR3 spans 13 amino acids. The CDR3 region is CASSLGNTGELFF. CDR3 nucleotides: TGTGCCAGTAGCCTAGGGAACACCGGGGAGCTGTTTTTT.

The chain carries TRBV6-5 and TRBJ1-1, with 10 bases that match TRBD1. Germline assignment: CDR1 MNHEY and CDR2 SVGAGI. V lost 8 bases, J lost 10 bases, and 13 bases stayed unmatched. The CDR3 runs to 14 residues. This CDR3 is CASSRDRGTPGAFF. The CDR3 DNA sequence: TGTGCCAGCTCAAGGGACAGGGGCACTCCGGGAGCTTTCTTT.

This clone was detected a few times. The chain combines TRBV5-1 with TRBJ2-1; 8 bases fit TRBD2. The V and J ends lost 7 bases and 0 bases, in that order; junction bases with no gene match: 9. The CDR3 is made up of 16 amino acids. Germline values: CDR1 SGHRS, CDR2 YFSETQ. The CDR3 DNA is TGCGCCAGCTTCCTTACAAGCGGGGGCTCCTACAATGAGCAGTTCTTC. Translation gives CASFLTSGGSYNEQFF.

The CDR3 region has the DNA TGTGCCAGTATGGGGGGACAGCTTAATGAAAAACTGTTTTTT. This sequence encodes CASMGGQLNEKLFF. The J gene is TRBJ1-4, the V gene TRBV19; 7 bases align to TRBD1. The germline gives CDR1 LNHDA, CDR2 SQIVND (reference sequence). The CDR3 has 14 amino acids. J gave up 4 bases and V 7 bases, and 6 bases lay outside the gene matches. The entire variable domain, with the rest obtained from reference TRBV19 and TRBJ1-4, is as follows: DGGITQSPKYLFRKEGQNVTLSCEQNLNHDAMYWYRQDPGQGLRLIYYSQIVNDFQKGDIAEGYSVSREKKESFPLTVTSAQKNPTAFYLCASMGGQLNEKLFFGSGTQLSVL.

Only a few counts were recorded for this clone. This chain connects TRBV11-1 to TRBJ2-1; TRBD2 matches at 7 bases. V trimming: 5 bases; J trimming: 9 bases; junction bases outside the gene matches: 1. This CDR3 has 11 residues. The V gene's germline CDR1 is SGHAT and CDR2 FQDESV (reference sequence). The CDR3 loop is CASSGGVEQFF. The CDR3 region has the DNA TGTGCCAGCAGCGGGGGGGTTGAGCAGTTCTTC.

The rearrangement links TRBV6-6 to TRBJ1-2; no definite D call. Trimming removed 6 bases from V and 3 bases from J, with 17 bases in between. CDR1 and CDR2 from the germline V gene are MNHNY and SVGAGI (reference sequence). This CDR3 comprises 15 residues. The DNA of the CDR3 is TGTGCCAGCAGGCCAACGACCCGGGGTGACTATGGCTACACCTTC. Residues: CASRPTTRGDYGYTF.

The chain is built from TRBV7-9 and TRBJ2-1; the D is unclear. V was shortened by 5 bases and J by 4 bases, with 12 bases between the two germline ends. Germline V CDR1 and CDR2: SEHNR, FQNEAQ (reference sequence). The CDR3 extends over 14 amino acids. This chain's CDR3 is CASSEANPYNEQFF. DNA for the CDR3: TGTGCCAGCAGCGAGGCTAACCCGTACAATGAGCAGTTCTTC. The complete variable domain, with remaining parts taken from reference TRBV7-9 and TRBJ2-1, reads DTGVSQNPRHKITKRGQNVTFRCDPISEHNRLYWYRQTLGQGPEFLTYFQNEAQLEKSRLLSDRFSAERPKGSFSTLEIQRTEQGDSAMYLCASSEANPYNEQFFGPGTRLTVL.

J is TRBJ2-3 and V is TRBV3-1 (or the pseudogene TRBV3-2), with D possibly TRBD2 on 6 matching bases. V was clipped by 4 bases and J by 3 bases, with 14 bases between them. The CDR3 length is 15 residues. Looked up from germline, CDR1 is LGHDT and CDR2 is YNNKEL (reference sequence). The CDR3 spells CASSPGGIRTDTQYF. The DNA for the CDR3 is TGTGCCAGCAGCCCCGGGGGTATCCGTACAGATACGCAGTATTTT.

The chain recombines TRBV30 with TRBJ1-2; D is possibly TRBD1 (5 bases). Germline V gives CDR1 GTSNPN, CDR2 SVGIG (reference sequence). The CDR3 runs 13 residues. The V gene lost 2 bases and the J gene lost 6 bases, with 13 bases spanning the gap. The CDR3 sequence: CAWSQAGLDGYTF. The CDR3, as DNA: TGTGCCTGGAGTCAGGCAGGGTTGGATGGCTACACCTTC. Drawing the rest from reference TRBV30 and TRBJ1-2, the complete variable domain is SQTIHQWPATLVQPVGSPLSLECTVEGTSNPNLYWYRQAAGRGLQLLFYSVGIGQISSEVPQNLSASRPQDRQFILSSKKLLLSDSGFYLCAWSQAGLDGYTFGSGTRLTVV.

In the case of this clone: Other DNA sequences in the sample encode the same CDR3. The rearrangement links TRBV7-6 to TRBJ2-2; D gene uncertain. This CDR3 is 15 amino acids long. Trimming removed 1 base at V and 6 bases at J, with 12 bases between. CDR1 SGHVS and CDR2 FNYEAQ come from the germline V gene. This chain's CDR3 is CASSLVGLEPGELFF. CDR3 sequence (DNA): TGTGCCAGCAGCTTAGTTGGTCTAGAACCCGGGGAGCTGTTTTTT.

The CDR3 spells CASSQETGADTQYF. The CDR3 DNA is TGTGCCAGCAGCCAAGAAACAGGGGCAGATACGCAGTATTTT. This chain links TRBV3-1 (or the pseudogene TRBV3-2) with TRBJ2-3; 7 nucleotides agree with TRBD1. Germline V gene data show CDR1 as LGHDT and CDR2 as YNNKEL (reference sequence). The CDR3 consists of 14 residues. V was clipped by 0 bases and J by 4 bases; unmatched bases: 1.

The chain links TRBV10-2 to TRBJ2-7; 8 nucleotides line up with TRBD1. The CDR3 is 15 residues long. V lost 6 bases, J lost 2 bases, and 9 bases stayed unmatched. CDR1 is WSHSY, CDR2 SAAADI, per germline. DNA of the CDR3: TGCGCCAGCAGGGCCGGGACAGGAGGAACCTACGAGCAGTACTTC. Its protein product is CASRAGTGGTYEQYF.

The table lists this clone with a few counts. The V call is TRBV11-2, the J call TRBJ1-2, with 7 bases matching TRBD1. Germline values: CDR1 SGHAT, CDR2 FQNNGV. CDR3 length: 15 amino acids. Trimming removed 5 bases from V and 4 bases from J; junction bases left unmatched: 10. CDR3 DNA sequence: TGTGCCAGCAGCCCGAGGACAGGTTCAGCCTATGGCTACACCTTC. It encodes CASSPRTGSAYGYTF.

Notes on this clone: This CDR3 is also generated by other DNA sequences in the sample. The chain has TRBV6-1 and TRBJ1-6; possible D gene TRBD1, 6 bases. Between the trimmed V and J ends, which lost 2 bases and 7 bases, there was a span of 12 bases. Germline V gene sequence: CDR1 MNHNS, CDR2 SASEGT. This CDR3 has 15 residues. For the CDR3, the DNA is TGTGCCAGCAGTGAAAGAGGACAGCACAATTCACCCCTCCACTTT. It translates to CASSERGQHNSPLHF.

This sequence joins TRBV25-1 and TRBJ2-2, with 9 bases matching TRBD1. The germline CDR1 and CDR2 sequences are MGHDK and SYGVNS. CDR3 length: 15 amino acids. The V segment lost 4 bases and the J segment 7 bases; nucleotides outside the gene matches: 7. The chain's CDR3 is CASSAGTGRIGELFF. The CDR3 DNA reads TGTGCCAGCAGTGCGGGGACAGGGAGAATCGGGGAGCTGTTTTTT.

V usage is TRBV3-1 (or the pseudogene TRBV3-2) and J usage is TRBJ2-7; weak D call: TRBD1 (5 bases). Germline V gives CDR1 LGHDT, CDR2 YNNKEL (reference sequence). The CDR3 is 12 residues long. The ends were cut back, 0 bases at V and 6 bases at J, with 6 bases in the middle. CDR3 DNA: TGTGCCAGCAGCCAAGAAAGGGGCGAGCAGTACTTC. Protein sequence: CASSQERGEQYF.

This rearrangement joins TRBV19 to TRBJ1-5, with a possible D match to TRBD1 (6 bases). Trimming shortened V by 6 bases and J by 6 bases, and 33 bases separated the two germline ends. Germline lookup yields CDR1 LNHDA and CDR2 SQIVND (reference sequence). The CDR3 covers 20 residues. Written as DNA, the CDR3 is TGTGCCAGTAGCCTGAATCCCTTGGCCCAGGGGTATTTGAATCTTCAGCCCCAGCATTTT. It encodes CASSLNPLAQGYLNLQPQHF.